A selection of T cell receptor beta chains follows, all from one sample in a study of blood T cell repertoires in COVID-19. Clones were sequenced by immunoSEQ multiplex PCR, and TCRdb holds only the in-frame ones, with some missing. The sample holds 140,000 to 150,000 clones; roughly 80% are singletons and the top ten take approximately 5%. Sequencing input: peripheral blood. The source of these receptors is a human donor in a cohort sampled during active COVID-19. The CDR3 runs from the conserved cysteine through the conserved F or W.

CASSRWGPGIEVGNTIYF,TRBV5-1
CASSLSQTGQETQYF,TRBV28
CASSYTIYPLTSGVYNEQFF,TRBV6-7
CATSDPGLPNEQFF,TRBV24-1
CASSPAGGETQYF,TRBV10-1
CASSVDVAGETQYF,TRBV9
CASSHKTSGANVLTF,TRBV5-4
CASSQMTAINQPQHF,TRBV19
CASSPPGLGYTDTQYF,TRBV27
CASSTAGQGANYGYTF,TRBV7-2
CASSQGVAGALKGAQYF,TRBV3-1/TRBV3-2
CSVGGRDRGINEQFF,TRBV29-1
CASSLAGGETEAFF,TRBV28
CASSTPEPRPGTDTQYF,TRBV28
CASSLTYSNQPQHF,TRBV4-1
CASTGGLEAFF,TRBV2
CASSDIDTQYF,TRBV7-9
CSVLTGGDEKLFF,TRBV29-1
CASSQAGGNTEAFF,TRBV19
CASSERTGAGNTIYF,TRBV2
CASSGGADRETQYF,TRBV7-2
CASRSDREVKNIQYF,TRBV2
CASSRDYTDTQYF,TRBV6-5
CASSPRDRGQVDTQYF,TRBV9
CASSVRDPTSYRAYNEQFF,TRBV9
CASSASGTPLHEAFF,TRBV19
CASSKRGQGDTEAFF,TRBV21-1
CASSYDRPGANYGYTF,TRBV6-2/TRBV6-3
CASRPGLETNEQFF,TRBV6-5
CASGLSTVPPGTDTQYF,TRBV12-5
CASSWTGNYGYTF,TRBV5-4
CASSLAGQGAYYGYTF,TRBV5-8
CASSTGGTDTQYF,TRBV4-1
CASSPRTSGSHEQFF,TRBV11-3
CASTKTGNYGYTF,TRBV6-5
CASSWTTSGGVDTQYF,TRBV11-2
CASNRRAGFDNEQFF,TRBV6-5